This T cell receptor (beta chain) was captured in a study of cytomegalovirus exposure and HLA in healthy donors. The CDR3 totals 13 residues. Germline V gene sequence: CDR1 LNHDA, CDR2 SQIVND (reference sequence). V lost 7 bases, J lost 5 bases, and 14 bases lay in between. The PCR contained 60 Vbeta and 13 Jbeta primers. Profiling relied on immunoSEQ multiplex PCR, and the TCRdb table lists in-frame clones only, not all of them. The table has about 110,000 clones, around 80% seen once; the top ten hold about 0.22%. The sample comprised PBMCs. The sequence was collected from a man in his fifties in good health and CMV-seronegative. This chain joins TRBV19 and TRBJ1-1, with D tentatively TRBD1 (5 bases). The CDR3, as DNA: TGTGCCAGTATGTCGGGGGAGAGAACTGAAGCTTTCTTT. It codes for CASMSGERTEAFF.